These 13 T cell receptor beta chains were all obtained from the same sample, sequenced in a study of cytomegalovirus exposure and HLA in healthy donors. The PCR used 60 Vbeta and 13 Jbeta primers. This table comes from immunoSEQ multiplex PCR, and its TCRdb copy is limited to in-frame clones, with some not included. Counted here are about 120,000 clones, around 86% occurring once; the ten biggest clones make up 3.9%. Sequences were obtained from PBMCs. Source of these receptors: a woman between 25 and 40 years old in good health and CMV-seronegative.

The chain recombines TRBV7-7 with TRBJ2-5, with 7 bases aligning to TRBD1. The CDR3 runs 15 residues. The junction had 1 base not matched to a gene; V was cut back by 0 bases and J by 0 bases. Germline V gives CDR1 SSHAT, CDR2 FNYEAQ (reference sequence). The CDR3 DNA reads TGTGCCAGCAGCTTAGCCGGGACAGACCAAGAGACCCAGTACTTC. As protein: CASSLAGTDQETQYF.

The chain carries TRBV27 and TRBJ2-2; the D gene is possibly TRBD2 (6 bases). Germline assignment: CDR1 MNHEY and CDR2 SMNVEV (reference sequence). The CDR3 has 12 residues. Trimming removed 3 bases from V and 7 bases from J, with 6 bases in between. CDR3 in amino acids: CASSFGSGELFF. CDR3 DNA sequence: TGTGCCAGCAGTTTCGGGAGCGGGGAGCTGTTTTTT.

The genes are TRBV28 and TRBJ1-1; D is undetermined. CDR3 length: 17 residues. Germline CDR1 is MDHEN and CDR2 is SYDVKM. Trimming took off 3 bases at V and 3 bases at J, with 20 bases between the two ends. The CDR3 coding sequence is TGTGCCAGCAGTTTTTCTGGTTCGAGGGCGCGGTACACTGAAGCTTTCTTT. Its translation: CASSFSGSRARYTEAFF. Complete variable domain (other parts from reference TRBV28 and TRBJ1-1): DVKVTQSSRYLVKRTGEKVFLECVQDMDHENMFWYRQDPGLGLRLIYFSYDVKMKEKGDIPEGYSVSREKKERFSLILESASTNQTSMYLCASSFSGSRARYTEAFFGQGTRLTVV.

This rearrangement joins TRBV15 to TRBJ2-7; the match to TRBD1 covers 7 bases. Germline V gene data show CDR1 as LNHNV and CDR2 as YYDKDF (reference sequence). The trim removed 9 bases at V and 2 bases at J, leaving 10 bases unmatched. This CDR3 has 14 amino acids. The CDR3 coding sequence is TGTGCCACTACCCAAAGGGGGCATCCCTACGAGCAGTACTTC. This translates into CATTQRGHPYEQYF.

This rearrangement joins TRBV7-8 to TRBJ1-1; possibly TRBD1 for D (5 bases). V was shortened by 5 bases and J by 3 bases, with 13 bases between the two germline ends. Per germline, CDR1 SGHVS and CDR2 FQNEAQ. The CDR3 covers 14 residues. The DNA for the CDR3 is TGTGCCAGCAGCCCCGACAGTAGGCACACTGAAGCTTTCTTT. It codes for CASSPDSRHTEAFF.

CDR3 amino acids: CASSRDRLGSGTEAFF. The CDR3 DNA is TGTGCCAGCAGCCGTGACAGGCTCGGGTCGGGTACTGAAGCTTTCTTT. The chain is built from TRBV27 and TRBJ1-1; possible D gene TRBD1, 6 bases. V was trimmed by 6 bases and J by 5 bases, leaving 22 bases between them. Germline V gene lookup returns CDR1 MNHEY and CDR2 SMNVEV (reference sequence). The CDR3 has 16 residues.

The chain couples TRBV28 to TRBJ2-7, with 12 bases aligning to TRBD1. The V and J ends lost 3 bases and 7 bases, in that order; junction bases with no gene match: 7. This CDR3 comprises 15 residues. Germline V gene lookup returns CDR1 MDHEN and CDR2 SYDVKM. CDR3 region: CASSLAGQGAQEQYF. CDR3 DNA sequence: TGTGCCAGCAGTTTGGCGGGACAGGGGGCGCAAGAGCAGTACTTC.

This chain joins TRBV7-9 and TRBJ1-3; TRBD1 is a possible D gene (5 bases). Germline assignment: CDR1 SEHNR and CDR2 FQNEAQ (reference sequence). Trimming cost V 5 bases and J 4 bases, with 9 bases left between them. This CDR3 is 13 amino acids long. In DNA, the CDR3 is TGTGCCAGCAGCGTAGGGGCCGGAAACACCATATATTTT. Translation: CASSVGAGNTIYF.

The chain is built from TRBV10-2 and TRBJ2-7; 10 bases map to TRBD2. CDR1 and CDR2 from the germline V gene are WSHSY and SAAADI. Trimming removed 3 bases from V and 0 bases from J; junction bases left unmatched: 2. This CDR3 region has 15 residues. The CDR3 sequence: CASSDTSGVSYEQYF. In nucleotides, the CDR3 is TGCGCCAGCAGTGATACTAGCGGGGTCTCCTACGAGCAGTACTTC.

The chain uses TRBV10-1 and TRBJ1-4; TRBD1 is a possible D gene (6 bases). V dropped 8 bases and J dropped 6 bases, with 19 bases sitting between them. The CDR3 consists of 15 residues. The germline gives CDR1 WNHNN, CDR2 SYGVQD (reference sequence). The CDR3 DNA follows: TGCGCCAGCGCTACAGGGTCGGATTTTGATGAAAAACTGTTTTTT. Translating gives CASATGSDFDEKLFF.

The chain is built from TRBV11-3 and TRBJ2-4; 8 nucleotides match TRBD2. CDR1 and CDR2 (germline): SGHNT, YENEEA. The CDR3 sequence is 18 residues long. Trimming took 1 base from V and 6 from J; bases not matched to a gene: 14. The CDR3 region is CASSLGWEREPSINIQYF. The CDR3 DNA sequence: TGTGCCAGCAGCTTAGGGTGGGAGCGGGAGCCCTCTATAAACATTCAGTACTTC.

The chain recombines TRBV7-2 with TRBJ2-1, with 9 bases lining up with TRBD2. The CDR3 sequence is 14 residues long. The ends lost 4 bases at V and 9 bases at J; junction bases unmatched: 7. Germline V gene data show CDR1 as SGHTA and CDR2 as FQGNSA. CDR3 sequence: CASSSLAGSGEQFF. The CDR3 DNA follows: TGTGCCAGCAGCTCGCTAGCGGGGAGTGGTGAGCAGTTCTTC.

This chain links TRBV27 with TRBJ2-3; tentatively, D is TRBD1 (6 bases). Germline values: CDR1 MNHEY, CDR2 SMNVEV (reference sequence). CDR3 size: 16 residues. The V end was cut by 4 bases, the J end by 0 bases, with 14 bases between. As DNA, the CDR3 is TGTGCCAGCAGTTCTACAGGGTTCGGAAGCACAGATACGCAGTATTTT. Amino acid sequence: CASSSTGFGSTDTQYF.